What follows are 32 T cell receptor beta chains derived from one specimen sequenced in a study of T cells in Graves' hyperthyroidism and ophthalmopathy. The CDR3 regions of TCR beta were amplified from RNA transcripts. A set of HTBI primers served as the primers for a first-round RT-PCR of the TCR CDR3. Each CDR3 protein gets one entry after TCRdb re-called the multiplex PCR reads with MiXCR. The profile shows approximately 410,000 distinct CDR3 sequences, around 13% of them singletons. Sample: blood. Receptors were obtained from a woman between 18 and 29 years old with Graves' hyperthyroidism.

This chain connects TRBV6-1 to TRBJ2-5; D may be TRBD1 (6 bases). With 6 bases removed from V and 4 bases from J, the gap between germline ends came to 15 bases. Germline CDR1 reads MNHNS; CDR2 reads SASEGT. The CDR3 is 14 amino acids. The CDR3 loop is CASRQTGRPETQYF. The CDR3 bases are TGTGCCAGCAGGCAAACAGGGCGGCCAGAGACCCAGTACTTC.

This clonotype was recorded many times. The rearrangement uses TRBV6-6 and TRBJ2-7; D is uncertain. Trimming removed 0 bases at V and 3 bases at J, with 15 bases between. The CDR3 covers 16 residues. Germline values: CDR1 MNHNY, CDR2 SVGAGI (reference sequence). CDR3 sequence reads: CASSYSYRRKNYEQYF. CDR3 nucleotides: TGTGCCAGCAGTTACTCATATCGGCGAAAGAACTACGAGCAGTACTTC.

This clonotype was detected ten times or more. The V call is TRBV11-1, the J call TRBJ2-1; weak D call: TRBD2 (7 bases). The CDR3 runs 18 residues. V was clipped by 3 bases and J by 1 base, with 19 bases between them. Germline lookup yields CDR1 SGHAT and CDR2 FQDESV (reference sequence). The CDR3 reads CASSFLSGGASSYNEQFF. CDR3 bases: TGTGCCAGCAGCTTCTTATCGGGGGGCGCATCGTCCTACAATGAGCAGTTCTTC.

CDR3 coding DNA: TGTGCCAGCAGCTTTAGTCGAGGGGCCTCCTACAATGAGCAGTTCTTC. Translating gives CASSFSRGASYNEQFF. V is TRBV7-6 and J is TRBJ2-1; D might be TRBD1 or TRBD2, each matching 5 bases. The CDR3 runs 16 residues. Germline CDR1 is SGHVS and CDR2 is FNYEAQ. V lost 3 bases to trimming and J lost 0 bases, with 12 bases between them.

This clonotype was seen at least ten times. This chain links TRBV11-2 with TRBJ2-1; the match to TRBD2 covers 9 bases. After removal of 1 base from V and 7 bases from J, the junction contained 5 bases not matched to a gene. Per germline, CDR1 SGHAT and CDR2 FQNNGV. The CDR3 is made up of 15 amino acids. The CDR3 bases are TGTGCCAGCAGCTTAGTTGGCGGGAGGGCAAATGAGCAGTTCTTC. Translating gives CASSLVGGRANEQFF.

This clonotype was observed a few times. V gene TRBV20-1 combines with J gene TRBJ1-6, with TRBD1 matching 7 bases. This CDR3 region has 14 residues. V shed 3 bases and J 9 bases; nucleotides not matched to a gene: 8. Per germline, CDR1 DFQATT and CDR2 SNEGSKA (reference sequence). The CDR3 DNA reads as TGCAGTGCTAGTCAGGGGGTTGGTGGTTCACCCCTCCACTTT. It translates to CSASQGVGGSPLHF.

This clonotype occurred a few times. For the CDR3, the DNA is TGCGCCAGCAGTGAGTCGTCCGGGCCCTTCTCCTACGAGCAGTACTTC. It is translated as CASSESSGPFSYEQYF. The chain carries TRBV10-1 and TRBJ2-7, with D hard to call. This CDR3 spans 16 amino acids. The germline V and J ends were trimmed by 0 bases and 0 bases, with 12 bases remaining between them. Germline V gene sequence: CDR1 WNHNN, CDR2 SYGVQD (reference sequence).

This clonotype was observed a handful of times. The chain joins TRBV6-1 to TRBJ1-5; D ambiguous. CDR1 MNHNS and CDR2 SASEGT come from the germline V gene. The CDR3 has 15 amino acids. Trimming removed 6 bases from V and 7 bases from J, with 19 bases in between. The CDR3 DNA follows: TGTGCCAGCAGCCCAGGACGGGAGGATGTGCAGCCCCAGCATTTT. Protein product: CASSPGREDVQPQHF.

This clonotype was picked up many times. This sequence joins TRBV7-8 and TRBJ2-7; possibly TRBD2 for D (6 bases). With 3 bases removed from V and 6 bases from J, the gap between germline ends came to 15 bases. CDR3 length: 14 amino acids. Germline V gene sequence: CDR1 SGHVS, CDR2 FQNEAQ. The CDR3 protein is CASSLGVRGGEQYF. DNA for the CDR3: TGTGCCAGCAGCTTGGGCGTGAGGGGAGGCGAGCAGTACTTC.

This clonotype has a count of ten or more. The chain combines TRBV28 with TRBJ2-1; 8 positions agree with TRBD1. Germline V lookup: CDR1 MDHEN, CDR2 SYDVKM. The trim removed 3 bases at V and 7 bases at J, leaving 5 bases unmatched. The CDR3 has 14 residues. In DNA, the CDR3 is TGTGCCAGCAGTTTTGGCAGGGGGCTGAATGAGCAGTTCTTC. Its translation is CASSFGRGLNEQFF.

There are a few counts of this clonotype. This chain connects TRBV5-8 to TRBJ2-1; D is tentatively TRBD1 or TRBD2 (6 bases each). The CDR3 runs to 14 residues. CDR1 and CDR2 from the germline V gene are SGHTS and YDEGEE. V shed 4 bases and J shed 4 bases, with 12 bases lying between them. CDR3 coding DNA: TGTGCCAGCAGCCCAGGAGGGGGATACAATGAGCAGTTCTTC. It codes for CASSPGGGYNEQFF.

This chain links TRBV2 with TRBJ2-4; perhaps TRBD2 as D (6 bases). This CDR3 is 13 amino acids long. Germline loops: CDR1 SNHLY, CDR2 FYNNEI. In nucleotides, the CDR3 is TGTGCAGCCGTGGAGGGAATAAAAAACATTCAGTACTTC. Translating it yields CAAVEGIKNIQYF.

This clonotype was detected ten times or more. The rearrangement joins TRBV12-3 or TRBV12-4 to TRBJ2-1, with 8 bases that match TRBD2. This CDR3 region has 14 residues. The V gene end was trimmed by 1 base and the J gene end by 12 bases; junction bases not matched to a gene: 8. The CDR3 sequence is CASSLGLAGNPQFF. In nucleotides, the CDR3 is TGTGCCAGCAGTTTAGGGCTAGCGGGCAATCCGCAGTTCTTC.

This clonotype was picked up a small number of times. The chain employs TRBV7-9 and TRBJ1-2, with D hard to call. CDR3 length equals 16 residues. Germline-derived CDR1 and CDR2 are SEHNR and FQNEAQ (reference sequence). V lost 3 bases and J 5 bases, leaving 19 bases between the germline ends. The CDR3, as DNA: TGTGCCAGCAGCTTGTACGAGGGCATAGAGGGTTATGGCTACACCTTC. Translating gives CASSLYEGIEGYGYTF.

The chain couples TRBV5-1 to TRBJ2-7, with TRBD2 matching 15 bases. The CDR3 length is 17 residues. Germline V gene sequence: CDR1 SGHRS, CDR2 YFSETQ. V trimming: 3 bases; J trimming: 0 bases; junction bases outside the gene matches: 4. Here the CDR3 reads CASSSGLAGGSSYEQYF. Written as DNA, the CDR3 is TGCGCCAGCAGCTCGGGACTAGCGGGAGGTAGCTCCTACGAGCAGTACTTC.

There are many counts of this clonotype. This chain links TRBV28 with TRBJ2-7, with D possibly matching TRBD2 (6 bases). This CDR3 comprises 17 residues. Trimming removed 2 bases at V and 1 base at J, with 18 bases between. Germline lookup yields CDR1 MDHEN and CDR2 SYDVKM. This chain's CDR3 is CASSLISGVAWSYEQYF. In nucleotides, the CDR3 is TGTGCCAGCAGTTTAATCTCGGGGGTTGCATGGTCCTACGAGCAGTACTTC.

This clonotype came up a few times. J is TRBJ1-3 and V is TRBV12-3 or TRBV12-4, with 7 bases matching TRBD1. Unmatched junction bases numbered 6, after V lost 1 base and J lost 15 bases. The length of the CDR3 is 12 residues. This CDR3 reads CASSLDGTERYF. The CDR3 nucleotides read TGTGCCAGCAGTTTAGACGGGACAGAGAGATATTTT.

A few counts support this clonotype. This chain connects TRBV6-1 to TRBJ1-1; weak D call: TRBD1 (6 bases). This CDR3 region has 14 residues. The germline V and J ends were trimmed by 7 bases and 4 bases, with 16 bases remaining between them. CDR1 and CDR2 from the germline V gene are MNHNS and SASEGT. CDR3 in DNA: TGTGCCAGCACCCCGGGGGCGGGGAGCACTGAAGCTTTCTTT. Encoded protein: CASTPGAGSTEAFF.

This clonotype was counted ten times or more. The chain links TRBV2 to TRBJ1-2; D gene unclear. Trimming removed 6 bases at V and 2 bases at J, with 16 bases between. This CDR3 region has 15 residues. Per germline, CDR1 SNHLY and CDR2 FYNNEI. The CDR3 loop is CASSPGDARNYGYTF. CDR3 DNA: TGTGCCAGCAGCCCCGGAGACGCACGAAACTATGGCTACACCTTC.

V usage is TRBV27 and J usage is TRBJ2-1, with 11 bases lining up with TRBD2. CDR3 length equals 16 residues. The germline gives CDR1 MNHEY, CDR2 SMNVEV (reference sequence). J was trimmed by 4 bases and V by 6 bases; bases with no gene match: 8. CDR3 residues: CASSPGSSGGYNEQFF. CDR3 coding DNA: TGTGCCAGCAGCCCGGGATCTAGCGGGGGGTACAATGAGCAGTTCTTC.

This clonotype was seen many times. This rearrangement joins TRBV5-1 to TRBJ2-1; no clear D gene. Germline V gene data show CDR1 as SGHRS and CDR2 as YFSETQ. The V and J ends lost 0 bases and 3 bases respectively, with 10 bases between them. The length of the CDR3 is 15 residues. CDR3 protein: CASSLASSLYNEQFF. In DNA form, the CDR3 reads TGCGCCAGCAGCTTGGCCTCGAGCCTCTACAATGAGCAGTTCTTC.

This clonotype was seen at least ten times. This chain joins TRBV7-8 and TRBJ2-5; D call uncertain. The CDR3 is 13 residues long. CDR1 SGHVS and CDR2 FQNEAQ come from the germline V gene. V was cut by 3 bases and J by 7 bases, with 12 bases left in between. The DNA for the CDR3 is TGTGCCAGCAGCTTGACACCATTTGTGACCCAGTACTTC. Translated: CASSLTPFVTQYF. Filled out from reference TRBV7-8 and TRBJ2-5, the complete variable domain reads GAGVSQSPRYKVAKRGQDVALRCDPISGHVSLFWYQQALGQGPEFLTYFQNEAQLDKSGLPSDRFFAERPEGSVSTLKIQRTQQEDSAVYLCASSLTPFVTQYFGPGTRLLVL.

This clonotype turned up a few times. This chain's CDR3 is CASSKRGTDEKLFF. The CDR3 bases are TGTGCCAGCAGTAAACGCGGGACAGACGAAAAACTGTTTTTT. The rearrangement joins TRBV6-1 to TRBJ1-4; 7 nucleotides agree with TRBD1. V trimming: 5 bases; J trimming: 8 bases; junction bases outside the gene matches: 8. The CDR3 runs 14 residues. In germline, CDR1 is MNHNS, CDR2 SASEGT.

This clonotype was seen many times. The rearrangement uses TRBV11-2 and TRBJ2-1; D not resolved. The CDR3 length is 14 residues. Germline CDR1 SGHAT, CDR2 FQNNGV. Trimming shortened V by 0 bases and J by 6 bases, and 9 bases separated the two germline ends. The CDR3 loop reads CASSLEPVGNEQFF. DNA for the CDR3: TGTGCCAGCAGCTTAGAACCGGTCGGCAATGAGCAGTTCTTC.

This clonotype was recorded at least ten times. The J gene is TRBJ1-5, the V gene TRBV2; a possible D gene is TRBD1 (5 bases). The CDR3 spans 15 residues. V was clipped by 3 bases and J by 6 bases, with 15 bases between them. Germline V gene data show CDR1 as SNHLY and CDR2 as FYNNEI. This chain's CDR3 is CASSDRQGKAQPQHF. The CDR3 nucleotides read TGTGCCAGCAGTGACCGTCAGGGTAAGGCTCAGCCCCAGCATTTT.

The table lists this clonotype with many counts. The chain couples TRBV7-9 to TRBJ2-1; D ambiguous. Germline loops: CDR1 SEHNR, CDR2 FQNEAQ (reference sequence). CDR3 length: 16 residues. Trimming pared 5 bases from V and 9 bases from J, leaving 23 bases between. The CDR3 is CASSPRPTLTIVEQFF. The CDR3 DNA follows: TGTGCCAGCAGCCCCCGGCCCACATTGACAATCGTTGAGCAGTTCTTC. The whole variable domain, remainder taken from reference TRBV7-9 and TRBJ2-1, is DTGVSQNPRHKITKRGQNVTFRCDPISEHNRLYWYRQTLGQGPEFLTYFQNEAQLEKSRLLSDRFSAERPKGSFSTLEIQRTEQGDSAMYLCASSPRPTLTIVEQFFGPGTRLTVL.

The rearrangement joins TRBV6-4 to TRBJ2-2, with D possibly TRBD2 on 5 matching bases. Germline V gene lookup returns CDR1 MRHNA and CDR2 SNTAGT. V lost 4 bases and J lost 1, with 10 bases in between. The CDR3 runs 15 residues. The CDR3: CASSVNGMNTGELFF. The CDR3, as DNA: TGTGCCAGCAGTGTAAACGGGATGAACACCGGGGAGCTGTTTTTT.

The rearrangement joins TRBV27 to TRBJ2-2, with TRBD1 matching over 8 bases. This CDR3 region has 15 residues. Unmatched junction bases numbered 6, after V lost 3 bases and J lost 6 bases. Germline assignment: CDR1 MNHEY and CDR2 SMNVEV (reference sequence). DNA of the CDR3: TGTGCCAGCAGTTTCCAGACAGGGGTATCCGGGGAGCTGTTTTTT. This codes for CASSFQTGVSGELFF.

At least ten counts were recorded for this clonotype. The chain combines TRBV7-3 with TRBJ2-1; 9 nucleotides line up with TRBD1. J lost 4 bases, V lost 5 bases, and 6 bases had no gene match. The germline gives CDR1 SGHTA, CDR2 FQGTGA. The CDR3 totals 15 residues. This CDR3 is CASSQRTGAYNEQFF. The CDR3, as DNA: TGTGCCAGCAGCCAGAGGACAGGGGCTTACAATGAGCAGTTCTTC. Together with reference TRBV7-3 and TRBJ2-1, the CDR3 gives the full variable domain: GAGVSQTPSNKVTEKGKYVELRCDPISGHTALYWYRQSLGQGPEFLIYFQGTGAADDSGLPNDRFFAVRPEGSVSTLKIQRTERGDSAVYLCASSQRTGAYNEQFFGPGTRLTVL.

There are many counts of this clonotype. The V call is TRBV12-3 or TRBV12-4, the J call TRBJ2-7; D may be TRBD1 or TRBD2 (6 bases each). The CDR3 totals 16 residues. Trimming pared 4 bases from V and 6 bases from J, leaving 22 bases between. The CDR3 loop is CASSYHRGQVRAEQYF. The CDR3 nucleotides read TGTGCCAGCAGTTATCACCGGGGGCAAGTACGAGCCGAGCAGTACTTC.

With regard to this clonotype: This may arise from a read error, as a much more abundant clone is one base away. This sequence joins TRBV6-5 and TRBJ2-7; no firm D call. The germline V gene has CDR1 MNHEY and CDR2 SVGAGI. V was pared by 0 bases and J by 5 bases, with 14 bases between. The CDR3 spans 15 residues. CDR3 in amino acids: CASSYSRRSTHEQYF. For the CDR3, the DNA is TGTGCCAGCAGTTACTCGAGACGGAGTACCCACGAGCAGTACTTC.

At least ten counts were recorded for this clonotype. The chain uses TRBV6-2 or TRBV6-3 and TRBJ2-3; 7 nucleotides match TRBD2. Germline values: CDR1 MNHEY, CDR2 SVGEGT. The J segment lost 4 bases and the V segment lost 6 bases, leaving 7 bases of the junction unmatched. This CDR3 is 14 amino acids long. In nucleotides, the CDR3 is TGTGCCAGCAGACACCCCCGGGAGGCAGATACGCAGTATTTT. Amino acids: CASRHPREADTQYF.